Below, 13 T cell receptor beta chains from the same sample are listed, as sequenced in a study of OX40 agonist ivuxolimab in advanced cancers. Clones were read by immunoSEQ multiplex PCR, and TCRdb kept only the in-frame ones, dropping some. The data contain 35,000 to 55,000 clones, roughly 94% of them seen just once; the ten biggest clones take up 9.5% to 11%. Sequenced material: CD4+ or CD8+ T cells sorted from blood, taken in a trial of the OX40 agonist ivuxolimab. The receptor set was obtained from an adult with an advanced solid tumor such as melanoma, head and neck, liver or kidney cancer.

The chain recombines TRBV19 with TRBJ1-1; D call uncertain. Between the trimmed V and J ends, which lost 5 bases and 6 bases, there was a span of 19 bases. The germline gives CDR1 LNHDA, CDR2 SQIVND (reference sequence). The CDR3 runs 15 residues. In DNA, the CDR3 is TGTGCCAGTAGTGCCCGGAGAGAAATGCGGGCTGAAGCTTTCTTT. It specifies CASSARREMRAEAFF.

Regarding this clone: Germline is not matched at one junction end, which may reflect a read error. CDR3 protein: CASSDGEKMFF. The CDR3 DNA sequence: TGTGCCAGCAGTGACGGTGAAAAAATGTTTTTT. The chain carries TRBV6-4 and TRBJ1-4; unclear D gene. Germline V lookup: CDR1 MRHNA, CDR2 SNTAGT. CDR3 size: 11 residues.

The V gene is TRBV7-8, the J gene TRBJ1-5; unclear D gene. V lost 1 base and J lost 7, with 11 bases in between. Germline CDR1 and CDR2: SGHVS and FQNEAQ. The CDR3 runs to 14 residues. The CDR3 is CASSLGPRKQPQHF. CDR3 nucleotides: TGTGCCAGCAGCTTAGGGCCGCGGAAACAGCCCCAGCATTTT.

The table lists this clone with a few counts. This chain uses TRBV19 with TRBJ1-1; D might be TRBD1 (6 bases). The CDR3 has 13 residues. The germline V gene has CDR1 LNHDA and CDR2 SQIVND (reference sequence). Deletions cut 5 bases from V and 4 bases from J, with 11 bases between. The CDR3 region has the DNA TGTGCCAGTAGTGCAAGGGGGAGCACTGAAGCTTTCTTT. Its protein product is CASSARGSTEAFF.

The CDR3 spells CASSFSYYNEQFF. As DNA, the CDR3 is TGCGCCAGCAGCTTTTCCTACTACAATGAGCAGTTCTTC. The chain has TRBV5-1 and TRBJ2-1, with D unclear. V was cut by 2 bases and J by 3 bases, with 6 bases left in between. Germline CDR1 and CDR2: SGHRS and YFSETQ. The CDR3 is made up of 13 amino acids. Full variable domain (missing parts from reference TRBV5-1 and TRBJ2-1): KAGVTQTPRYLIKTRGQQVTLSCSPISGHRSVSWYQQTPGQGLQFLFEYFSETQRNKGNFPGRFSGRQFSNSRSEMNVSTLELGDSALYLCASSFSYYNEQFFGPGTRLTVL.

The gene calls are TRBV27 and TRBJ2-6; no firm D call. The CDR3 spans 13 residues. CDR1 MNHEY and CDR2 SMNVEV come from the germline V gene (reference sequence). The germline V and J ends were trimmed by 6 bases and 0 bases, with 3 bases remaining between them. The CDR3, as DNA: TGTGCCAGCAGCTACTCTGGGGCCAACGTCCTGACTTTC. Its translation is CASSYSGANVLTF.

The chain combines TRBV14 with TRBJ2-7, with D perhaps being TRBD1 or TRBD2 (5 bases each). V was trimmed by 0 bases and J by 3 bases, leaving 21 bases between them. Germline CDR1 reads SGHDN; CDR2 reads FVKESK. The CDR3 is 18 residues long. The CDR3 nucleotides are TGTGCCAGCAGCCAAGATTTTCGGGACGGAGTAAAAGGCTACGAGCAGTACTTC. It translates to CASSQDFRDGVKGYEQYF.

This rearrangement joins TRBV6-1 to TRBJ2-1; 7 positions match TRBD1. Germline-derived CDR1 and CDR2 are MNHNS and SASEGT. This CDR3 is 14 amino acids long. V lost 1 base and J lost 3; bases outside the gene matches: 0. The CDR3 DNA reads as TGTGCCAGCAGTGAAGGACAGGGCTACAATGAGCAGTTCTTC. As protein: CASSEGQGYNEQFF.

The V and J genes are TRBV11-2 and TRBJ2-7; D unclear. V lost 5 bases and J lost 4, with 9 bases in between. CDR1 and CDR2 (germline): SGHAT, FQNNGV. The CDR3 is 12 residues long. In DNA, the CDR3 is TGTGCCAGCAGCCCCCCGGAGTACGAGCAGTACTTC. Its protein product is CASSPPEYEQYF.

This rearrangement joins TRBV9 to TRBJ1-1; D is uncertain. CDR1 is SGDLS, CDR2 YYNGEE, per germline. This CDR3 has 15 residues. V lost 0 bases, J lost 5 bases, and 14 bases lay in between. The CDR3 loop reads CASSVGAAEGTEAFF. The CDR3 nucleotides read TGTGCCAGCAGCGTAGGGGCCGCGGAGGGAACTGAAGCTTTCTTT.

The V call is TRBV18, the J call TRBJ1-1; 7 positions agree with TRBD1. The ends lost 4 bases at V and 4 bases at J; junction bases unmatched: 6. The CDR3 runs to 14 residues. Germline CDR1 KGHSH, CDR2 LQKENI. The CDR3 DNA is TGTGCCAGCTCACTAAGGGGGCGCTTCACTGAAGCTTTCTTT. Protein: CASSLRGRFTEAFF.

The rearrangement links TRBV4-3 to TRBJ2-7; 9 bases are a match to TRBD2. Germline V gives CDR1 LGHNA, CDR2 YSLEER. The CDR3 has 15 amino acids. Losses at the gene ends were 0 bases for V and 2 bases for J; bases not matched to a gene: 2. The CDR3 region is CASSQESSGTYEQYF. CDR3 nucleotides: TGCGCCAGCAGCCAAGAATCTAGCGGGACCTACGAGCAGTACTTC.

The CDR3 loop is CASRPGLAPRDTQYF. The CDR3 coding sequence is TGTGCCAGCAGACCGGGACTAGCCCCGAGAGATACGCAGTATTTT. The chain employs TRBV7-9 and TRBJ2-3; TRBD2 aligns across 9 bases. The V gene's germline CDR1 is SEHNR and CDR2 FQNEAQ (reference sequence). The CDR3 consists of 15 residues. With V trimmed by 6 bases and J by 5 bases, 9 bases remained unmatched.